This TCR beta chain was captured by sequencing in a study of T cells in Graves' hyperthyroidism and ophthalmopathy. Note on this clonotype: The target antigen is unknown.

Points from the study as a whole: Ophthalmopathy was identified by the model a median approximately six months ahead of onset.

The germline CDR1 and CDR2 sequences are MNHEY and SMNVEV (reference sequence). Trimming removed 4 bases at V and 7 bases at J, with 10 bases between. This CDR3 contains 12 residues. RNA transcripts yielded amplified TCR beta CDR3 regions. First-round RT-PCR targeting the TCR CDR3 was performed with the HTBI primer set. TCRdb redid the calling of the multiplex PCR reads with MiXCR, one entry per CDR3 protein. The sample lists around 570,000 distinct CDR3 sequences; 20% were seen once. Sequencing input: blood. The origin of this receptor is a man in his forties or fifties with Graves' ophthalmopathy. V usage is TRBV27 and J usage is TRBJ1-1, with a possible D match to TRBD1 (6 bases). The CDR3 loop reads CASSSPGVEAFF. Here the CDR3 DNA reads TGTGCCAGCAGTTCACCAGGGGTTGAAGCTTTCTTT.